These 19 T cell receptor beta chains were all obtained from the same sample, sequenced in a study of blood T cells in healthy people across ages. Primers used in a second PCR of roughly 6 to 11 cycles were a sample-barcoded 5' primer and a J-beta primer mix. TCRdb redid the calling of the 5' RACE reads with MiXCR, one entry per CDR3 protein. The sample has 550,000 to 750,000 distinct CDR3 sequences; under 25% are singletons. The specimen was blood. The source of these receptors is a man aged 70-80 years in good health.

The CDR3, as DNA: TGTGCCAGCTCAGGCCGGGACAGAAATCAAGAGACCCAGTACTTC. Translated, it gives CASSGRDRNQETQYF. This chain links TRBV18 with TRBJ2-5, with TRBD1 matching over 7 bases. In germline, CDR1 is KGHSH, CDR2 LQKENI. This CDR3 has 15 amino acids. V shed 5 bases and J 2 bases; nucleotides not matched to a gene: 8. The whole variable domain, remainder taken from reference TRBV18 and TRBJ2-5, is NAGVMQNPRHLVRRRGQEARLRCSPMKGHSHVYWYRQLPEEGLKFMVYLQKENIIDESGMPKERFSAEFPKEGPSILRIQQVVRGDSAAYFCASSGRDRNQETQYFGPGTRLLVL.

This rearrangement joins TRBV20-1 to TRBJ1-5; TRBD1 agrees at 8 bases. Per the germline V gene, CDR1 is DFQATT and CDR2 is SNEGSKA (reference sequence). CDR3 length equals 15 residues. The trim removed 0 bases at V and 7 bases at J, leaving 8 bases unmatched. The CDR3 is CSARETGAFNQPQHF. The CDR3 nucleotides are TGCAGTGCTAGAGAGACAGGGGCGTTTAACCAGCCCCAGCATTTT.

The chain employs TRBV5-1 and TRBJ2-7; a weak D match, TRBD1 (6 bases). The V and J ends lost 1 base and 4 bases respectively, with 9 bases between them. CDR1 and CDR2 from the germline V gene are SGHRS and YFSETQ. This CDR3 spans 13 amino acids. The CDR3 bases are TGCGCCAGCAGCTTGAACAGGGAGTACGAGCAGTACTTC. This sequence encodes CASSLNREYEQYF.

The chain joins TRBV5-1 to TRBJ2-7; 9 positions agree with TRBD1. There are 15 residues in the CDR3. From germline, CDR1 is SGHRS and CDR2 YFSETQ. The trim removed 2 bases at V and 5 bases at J, leaving 8 bases unmatched. In nucleotides, the CDR3 is TGCGCCAGCAGCTTAGCCGGACAGGGGTTCAACGAGCAGTACTTC. This codes for CASSLAGQGFNEQYF. The complete variable domain, with remaining parts taken from reference TRBV5-1 and TRBJ2-7, reads KAGVTQTPRYLIKTRGQQVTLSCSPISGHRSVSWYQQTPGQGLQFLFEYFSETQRNKGNFPGRFSGRQFSNSRSEMNVSTLELGDSALYLCASSLAGQGFNEQYFGPGTRLTVT.

V usage is TRBV3-1 and J usage is TRBJ2-1; 8 nucleotides agree with TRBD2. Germline V gene lookup returns CDR1 LGHDT and CDR2 YNNKEL (reference sequence). The junction had 11 bases not matched to a gene; V was cut back by 6 bases and J by 10 bases. The CDR3 runs to 14 residues. The CDR3 loop reads CASSPSSGPEEQFF. In DNA form, the CDR3 reads TGTGCCAGCAGTCCTTCTAGCGGGCCGGAGGAGCAGTTCTTC.

This clonotype showed up just a few times. This sequence joins TRBV20-1 and TRBJ2-4; unclear D gene. In germline, CDR1 is DFQATT, CDR2 SNEGSKA (reference sequence). The V end lost 1 base, the J end lost 1 base, and 11 bases lay between the germline ends. This CDR3 is built from 15 residues. The CDR3 DNA is TGCAGTGCTAGAGGCCAAAATGGGGCCAAAAACATTCAGTACTTC. Residues: CSARGQNGAKNIQYF.

The table lists this clonotype with a few counts. The chain uses TRBV3-1 and TRBJ2-1; D might be TRBD1 (6 bases). TRBJ2-7 matches the DNA end more closely, so the J call is doubtful. This CDR3 contains 17 residues. The germline CDR1 and CDR2 sequences are LGHDT and YNNKEL (reference sequence). Here the CDR3 DNA reads TGTGCCAGCAGCATCGCCGATTCGGGACACTTCTCCTACGAGCAGTACTTC. As protein: CASSIADSGHFSYEQYF.

This chain uses TRBV11-2 with TRBJ1-2; the D is unclear. The CDR3 has 16 residues. Trimming took 6 bases from V and 0 from J, leaving 17 bases between them. The germline V gene encodes CDR1 SGHAT and CDR2 FQNNGV. CDR3 bases: TGTGCCAGCAGTTCAAGCCTGGACCGGTCTAACTATGGCTACACCTTC. The encoded protein is CASSSSLDRSNYGYTF.

This clonotype was seen more than once but under ten times. The chain uses TRBV4-1 and TRBJ2-1, with D unclear. The better agreement between TRBJ2-7 and the DNA end casts doubt on the J call. CDR3 length equals 14 residues. Per the germline V gene, CDR1 is MGHRA and CDR2 is YSYEKL. The chain's CDR3 is CASSQDGFSYEQYF. CDR3 DNA sequence: TGCGCCAGCAGCCAAGACGGGTTCTCCTACGAGCAGTACTTC.

There are many counts of this clonotype. The V gene is TRBV28, the J gene TRBJ2-5; D unresolved. The CDR3 is 17 residues long. V was shortened by 3 bases and J by 0 bases, with 17 bases between the two germline ends. Germline values: CDR1 MDHEN, CDR2 SYDVKM. The DNA for the CDR3 is TGTGCCAGCAGTTTCCCCCTCCAGGCTTATAACCAAGAGACCCAGTACTTC. Encoded protein: CASSFPLQAYNQETQYF.

This clonotype has ten or more counts. The chain combines TRBV2 with TRBJ2-4, with D possibly TRBD1 on 6 matching bases. There are 14 residues in the CDR3. CDR1 SNHLY and CDR2 FYNNEI come from the germline V gene. Trimming shortened V by 5 bases and J by 0 bases, and 8 bases separated the two germline ends. CDR3 nucleotide sequence: TGTGCCAGCAGTCACAGGGAAGCCAAAAACATTCAGTACTTC. This translates into CASSHREAKNIQYF.

V is TRBV12-3 or TRBV12-4 and J is TRBJ1-3; perhaps TRBD1 as D (5 bases). The CDR3 length is 13 residues. Between the trimmed V and J ends, which lost 8 bases and 1 base, there was a span of 9 bases. In DNA, the CDR3 is TGTGCCAGCGCCGGGGGATCTGGAAACACCATATATTTT. Encoded protein: CASAGGSGNTIYF.

DNA of the CDR3: TGTGCCAGCAGCCTCGTAGGGGCTCAGCCCCAGCATTTT. It yields the protein CASSLVGAQPQHF. The rearrangement links TRBV28 to TRBJ1-5, with TRBD1 as a possible D gene (5 bases). V was cut by 6 bases and J by 6 bases, with 12 bases left in between. The CDR3 length is 13 residues. Germline V gives CDR1 MDHEN, CDR2 SYDVKM.

There are many counts of this clonotype. The chain has TRBV2 and TRBJ2-3; D perhaps matches TRBD2 (6 bases). The CDR3 covers 15 residues. Germline V gives CDR1 SNHLY, CDR2 FYNNEI. V was cut by 4 bases and J by 2 bases, with 13 bases left in between. CDR3 residues: CASSGGLGITDTQYF. The DNA of the CDR3 is TGTGCCAGCAGTGGGGGACTGGGGATCACAGATACGCAGTATTTT.

V gene TRBV6-1 combines with J gene TRBJ1-2, with D perhaps TRBD1 (6 bases). Trimming removed 7 bases at V and 4 bases at J, with 10 bases between. In germline, CDR1 is MNHNS, CDR2 SASEGT. This CDR3 has 12 residues. This CDR3 reads CASKGHTYGYTF. CDR3 nucleotides: TGTGCCAGCAAGGGACACACCTATGGCTACACCTTC.

This chain joins TRBV5-1 and TRBJ2-6; TRBD1 matches 10 bases. The V gene's germline CDR1 is SGHRS and CDR2 YFSETQ. This CDR3 has 18 amino acids. After removal of 4 bases from V and 2 bases from J, the junction contained 9 bases not matched to a gene. The CDR3 region is CASSLQTGGGTGANVLTF. As DNA, the CDR3 is TGCGCCAGCAGCCTACAGACAGGGGGCGGAACTGGGGCCAACGTCCTGACTTTC.

This clonotype was counted between two and nine times. V gene TRBV28 combines with J gene TRBJ2-7; 7 bases agree with TRBD1. The CDR3 sequence is 14 residues long. The germline V gene has CDR1 MDHEN and CDR2 SYDVKM. Trimming at V came to 5 bases and at J to 7 bases, leaving 11 bases not matched to a gene. CDR3 sequence reads: CASSPTGDPKEQYF. The CDR3 DNA reads TGTGCCAGCAGTCCCACAGGGGATCCTAAGGAGCAGTACTTC.

This chain connects TRBV15 to TRBJ2-3; no clear D gene. CDR1 LNHNV and CDR2 YYDKDF come from the germline V gene (reference sequence). This CDR3 is built from 14 residues. Trimming cost V 0 bases and J 4 bases, with 8 bases left between them. The chain's CDR3 is CATSRDQVADTQYF. For the CDR3, the DNA is TGTGCCACCAGCAGAGATCAAGTGGCAGATACGCAGTATTTT. The variable domain in full, completed from reference TRBV15 and TRBJ2-3, reads DAMVIQNPRYQVTQFGKPVTLSCSQTLNHNVMYWYQQKSSQAPKLLFHYYDKDFNNEADTPDNFQSRRPNTSFCFLDIRSPGLGDTAMYLCATSRDQVADTQYFGPGTRLTVL.

The chain has TRBV3-1 and TRBJ1-2, with a possible D match to TRBD1 (6 bases). The CDR3 is 13 residues long. V lost 3 bases, J lost 8 bases, and 13 bases lay in between. The germline V gene has CDR1 LGHDT and CDR2 YNNKEL (reference sequence). Here the CDR3 DNA reads TGTGCCAGCAGCCATGAGGGGGGAGCGGGCTACACCTTC. This sequence encodes CASSHEGGAGYTF.